These 17 T cell receptor beta chains originate from one sample sequenced in a study of shared clonotypes between healthy human individuals. Data came from immunoSEQ multiplex PCR; TCRdb stores just in-frame clones and leaves some out. Here the sample spans a few million clones, 90% to 97% being singletons. The sequenced sample was naive CD4+ T cells sorted from blood. Subset of the sample: CD45RA+ positively selected. The receptors derive from a man between 18 and 35 years old in good health.

The gene calls are TRBV27 and TRBJ2-1, with D perhaps TRBD1 or TRBD2 (5 bases each). CDR3 length equals 17 residues. The ends were cut back, 1 base at V and 5 bases at J, with 18 bases in the middle. The germline CDR1 and CDR2 sequences are MNHEY and SMNVEV (reference sequence). In DNA, the CDR3 is TGTGCCAGCAGTTTATTGCCGGGGCAGATTGCGAACAATGAGCAGTTCTTC. This encodes CASSLLPGQIANNEQFF.

The CDR3 protein is CASSLSVGETQYF. The DNA for the CDR3 is TGTGCCAGCAGCTTAAGCGTTGGCGAGACCCAGTACTTC. The chain recombines TRBV7-6 with TRBJ2-5; D not resolved. CDR3 size: 13 residues. V lost 2 bases and J lost 5, with 9 bases in between. Per germline, CDR1 SGHVS and CDR2 FNYEAQ.

This CDR3 is CASSIPLTDTQYF. DNA for the CDR3: TGTGCCAGTAGTATCCCCCTCACAGATACGCAGTATTTT. V and J are TRBV19 and TRBJ2-3; D remains unclear. The CDR3 has 13 residues. The germline gives CDR1 LNHDA, CDR2 SQIVND (reference sequence). Trimming removed 3 bases at V and 2 bases at J, with 6 bases between.

The chain has TRBV6-5 and TRBJ2-7, with 12 bases that match TRBD2. The V and J ends lost 7 bases and 3 bases, in that order; junction bases with no gene match: 7. The CDR3 is made up of 15 amino acids. Per germline, CDR1 MNHEY and CDR2 SVGAGI. The CDR3 sequence: CASNPGTSGFYEQYF. DNA for the CDR3: TGTGCCAGCAATCCCGGGACTAGCGGGTTCTACGAGCAGTACTTC.

V is TRBV7-9 and J is TRBJ1-5; D perhaps matches TRBD1 (6 bases). V lost 6 bases and J lost 4, with 10 bases in between. The length of the CDR3 is 13 residues. Looked up from germline, CDR1 is SEHNR and CDR2 is FQNEAQ (reference sequence). The CDR3 sequence: CASSEGGNQPQHF. DNA of the CDR3: TGTGCCAGCAGTGAAGGGGGAAATCAGCCCCAGCATTTT.

J is TRBJ2-7 and V is TRBV5-1; TRBD1 might be the D (6 bases). V lost 2 bases to trimming and J lost 7 bases, with 16 bases between them. This CDR3 has 14 amino acids. Germline V lookup: CDR1 SGHRS, CDR2 YFSETQ. CDR3 loop: CASSFKTGLGEQYF. The CDR3, as DNA: TGCGCCAGCAGCTTCAAAACAGGGTTAGGAGAGCAGTACTTC.

The chain has TRBV10-3 and TRBJ1-1, with D possibly TRBD1 on 5 matching bases. The CDR3 loop spans 16 amino acids. V was cut by 0 bases and J by 0 bases, with 11 bases left in between. The V gene's germline CDR1 is ENHRY and CDR2 SYGVKD. CDR3 nucleotide sequence: TGTGCCATCAGTGAGTCAAGGGGCCCCTTGAACACTGAAGCTTTCTTT. This codes for CAISESRGPLNTEAFF.

Details on this clone: At the DNA level, this CDR3 is encoded by other sequences in the same sample as well. The V gene is TRBV6-5, the J gene TRBJ1-6; D is ambiguous. Between the trimmed V and J ends, which lost 3 bases and 8 bases, there was a span of 5 bases. This CDR3 spans 12 amino acids. The germline gives CDR1 MNHEY, CDR2 SVGAGI. The CDR3 coding sequence is TGTGCCAGCAGTTATCGAGATTCACCCCTCCACTTT. This codes for CASSYRDSPLHF.

V and J are TRBV6-5 and TRBJ1-1, with D possibly TRBD1 on 5 matching bases. The germline V gene encodes CDR1 MNHEY and CDR2 SVGAGI. V lost 5 bases and J lost 11, with 21 bases in between. This CDR3 has 14 residues. CDR3 nucleotide sequence: TGTGCCAGCAGTGCTTCAGGGCGAGGTCGCATGGCTTTCTTT. This gives the protein CASSASGRGRMAFF.

CDR3 in amino acids: CASSQKDSGNTIYF. As DNA, the CDR3 is TGCGCCAGCAGCCAAAAAGACTCTGGAAACACCATATATTTT. The chain joins TRBV4-1 to TRBJ1-3; the D is unclear. The V end lost 2 bases, the J end lost 0 bases, and 5 bases lay between the germline ends. The CDR3 covers 14 residues. Germline loops: CDR1 MGHRA, CDR2 YSYEKL.

The chain couples TRBV6-1 to TRBJ1-5; weak D call: TRBD1 (5 bases). Trimming removed 5 bases from V and 7 bases from J, with 15 bases in between. This CDR3 region has 14 residues. Germline loops: CDR1 MNHNS, CDR2 SASEGT. Here the CDR3 DNA reads TGTGCCAGCAGTCCCGGGGCATCCTGGCAGCCCCAGCATTTT. It yields the protein CASSPGASWQPQHF.

This sequence joins TRBV27 and TRBJ1-4; tentatively, D is TRBD1 (5 bases). This CDR3 is built from 14 residues. Germline CDR1 and CDR2: MNHEY and SMNVEV (reference sequence). Trimming shortened V by 5 bases and J by 12 bases, and 19 bases separated the two germline ends. This chain's CDR3 is CASSKGWPPSELFF. The CDR3 DNA reads TGTGCCAGCAGTAAGGGGTGGCCTCCCTCAGAACTGTTTTTT.

This clone appeared a single time. This chain connects TRBV7-3 to TRBJ1-5; D perhaps matches TRBD1 (6 bases). The V gene's germline CDR1 is SGHTA and CDR2 FQGTGA. V was pared by 1 base and J by 5 bases, with 15 bases between. The CDR3 spans 16 residues. The CDR3 DNA reads TGTGCCAGCAGCTTAAGACCAAGGGGGGTAGATCAGCCCCAGCATTTT. Its protein product is CASSLRPRGVDQPQHF.

The rearrangement links TRBV28 to TRBJ2-7; tentative D call: TRBD1 (5 bases). V lost 6 bases and J lost 2, with 8 bases in between. This CDR3 has 12 amino acids. Germline V lookup: CDR1 MDHEN, CDR2 SYDVKM. CDR3 residues: CASRLQAYEQYF. The CDR3 bases are TGTGCCAGCAGGCTACAGGCCTACGAGCAGTACTTC. Supplemented by reference TRBV28 and TRBJ2-7, the full variable domain reads DVKVTQSSRYLVKRTGEKVFLECVQDMDHENMFWYRQDPGLGLRLIYFSYDVKMKEKGDIPEGYSVSREKKERFSLILESASTNQTSMYLCASRLQAYEQYFGPGTRLTVT.

The chain combines TRBV10-3 with TRBJ2-5; 7 nucleotides align to TRBD2. The CDR3 extends over 13 amino acids. V lost 11 bases to trimming and J lost 5 bases; unmatched junction nucleotides: 11. Per the germline V gene, CDR1 is ENHRY and CDR2 is SYGVKD. CDR3 region: CAAGSGIGETQYF. CDR3 coding DNA: TGTGCCGCAGGGAGCGGGATCGGCGAGACCCAGTACTTC.

This clone was seen just once. CDR3 residues: CASNHPDRGLETQYF. The CDR3 DNA reads TGTGCCAGCAACCACCCGGACAGGGGGCTGGAGACCCAGTACTTC. The V gene is TRBV6-1, the J gene TRBJ2-5, with 11 bases fitting TRBD1. This CDR3 comprises 15 residues. CDR1 is MNHNS, CDR2 SASEGT, per germline. Unmatched junction bases numbered 9, after V lost 7 bases and J lost 5 bases.

The rearrangement links TRBV7-4 to TRBJ1-5, with unresolved D. Germline CDR1 reads SGHVT; CDR2 reads SQSDAQ. CDR3 length: 15 amino acids. The V end lost 5 bases, the J end lost 3 bases, and 14 bases lay between the germline ends. The CDR3 DNA reads TGTGCCAGCAGCCCCGAGGAAGGGCCCAATCAGCCCCAGCATTTT. Protein product: CASSPEEGPNQPQHF.